Sequencing of this TCR beta chain was carried out in a study of CD8+ T cells in alopecia areata. Broader study findings: Greater clonality was observed in lesional scalp samples, especially alopecia totalis/universalis, versus normal scalp.

A remark on this clone: Its antigen remains unidentified.

Sequencing relied on a cDNA template that was reverse transcribed from extracted RNA. Using immunoSEQ multiplex PCR, the repertoire was profiled, and TCRdb retains in-frame clones only, with some absent. The sample consists of 95,000 to 120,000 clones, 59% of them appearing once. J gave up 4 bases and V 8 bases, and 6 bases lay outside the gene matches. In germline, CDR1 is LNHDA, CDR2 SQIVND (reference sequence). The CDR3 totals 13 residues. This clonotype originated in a human donor in good health. The sequenced material came from CD8+ T cells sorted from blood. J is TRBJ1-1 and V is TRBV19; 8 bases are a match to TRBD1. The CDR3: CASGGTGRTEAFF. CDR3 nucleotide sequence: TGTGCCAGTGGAGGGACAGGACGCACTGAAGCTTTCTTT.